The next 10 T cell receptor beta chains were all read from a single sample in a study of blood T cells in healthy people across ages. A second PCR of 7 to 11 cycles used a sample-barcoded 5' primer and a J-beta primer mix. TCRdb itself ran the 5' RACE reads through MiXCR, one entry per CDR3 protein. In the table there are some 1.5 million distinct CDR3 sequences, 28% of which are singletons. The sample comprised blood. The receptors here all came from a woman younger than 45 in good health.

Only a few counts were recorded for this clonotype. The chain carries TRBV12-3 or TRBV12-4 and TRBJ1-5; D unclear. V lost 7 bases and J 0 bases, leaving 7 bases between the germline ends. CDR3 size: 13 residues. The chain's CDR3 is CASMIDSNQPQHF. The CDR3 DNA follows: TGTGCCAGCATGATCGATAGCAATCAGCCCCAGCATTTT.

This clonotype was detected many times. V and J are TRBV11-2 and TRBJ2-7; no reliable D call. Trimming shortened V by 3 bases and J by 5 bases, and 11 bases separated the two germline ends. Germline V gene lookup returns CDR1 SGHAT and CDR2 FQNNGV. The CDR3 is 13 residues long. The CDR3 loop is CASSFRQTDEQYF. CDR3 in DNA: TGTGCCAGCAGCTTCAGGCAGACCGACGAGCAGTACTTC.

The DNA of the CDR3 is TGTGCCAGCAGTAGTTCCGGGACAGGGTCTGGAAACACCATATATTTT. Its protein product is CASSSSGTGSGNTIYF. The chain recombines TRBV6-6 with TRBJ1-3, with 9 bases that match TRBD1. This CDR3 is 16 amino acids long. In germline, CDR1 is MNHNY, CDR2 SVGAGI (reference sequence). V lost 5 bases, J lost 1 base, and 6 bases stayed unmatched.

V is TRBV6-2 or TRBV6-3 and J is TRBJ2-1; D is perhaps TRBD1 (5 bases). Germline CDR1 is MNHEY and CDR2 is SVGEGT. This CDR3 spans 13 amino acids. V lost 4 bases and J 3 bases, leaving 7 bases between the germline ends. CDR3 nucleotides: TGTGCCAGCAGTTCGGACAACTACAATGAGCAGTTCTTC. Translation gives CASSSDNYNEQFF.

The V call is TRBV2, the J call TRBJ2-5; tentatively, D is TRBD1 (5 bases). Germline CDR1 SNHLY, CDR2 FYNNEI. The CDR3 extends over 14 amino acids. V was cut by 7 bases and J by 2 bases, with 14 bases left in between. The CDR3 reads CASTRRQPQETQYF. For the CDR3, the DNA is TGTGCCAGCACTAGACGACAGCCTCAAGAGACCCAGTACTTC.

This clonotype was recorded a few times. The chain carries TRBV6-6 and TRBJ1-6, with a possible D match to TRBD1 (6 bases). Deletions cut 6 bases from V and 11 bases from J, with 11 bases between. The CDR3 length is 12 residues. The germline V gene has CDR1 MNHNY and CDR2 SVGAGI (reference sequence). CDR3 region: CASSRDIPPLHF. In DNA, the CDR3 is TGTGCCAGCAGCCGGGACATTCCACCCCTCCACTTT.

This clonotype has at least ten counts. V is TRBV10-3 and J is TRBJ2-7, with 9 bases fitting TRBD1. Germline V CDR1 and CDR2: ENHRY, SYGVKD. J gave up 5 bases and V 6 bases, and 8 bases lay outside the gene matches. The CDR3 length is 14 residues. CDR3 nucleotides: TGTGCCATCAGGGGACAGGGCAGGGTGGACGAGCAGTACTTC. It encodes CAIRGQGRVDEQYF.

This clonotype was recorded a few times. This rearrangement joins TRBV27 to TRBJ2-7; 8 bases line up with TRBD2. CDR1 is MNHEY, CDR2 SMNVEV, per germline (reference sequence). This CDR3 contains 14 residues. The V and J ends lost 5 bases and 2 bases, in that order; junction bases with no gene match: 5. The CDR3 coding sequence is TGTGCCAGCAGTCGGGGGGGGGCCACCTACGAGCAGTACTTC. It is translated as CASSRGGATYEQYF.

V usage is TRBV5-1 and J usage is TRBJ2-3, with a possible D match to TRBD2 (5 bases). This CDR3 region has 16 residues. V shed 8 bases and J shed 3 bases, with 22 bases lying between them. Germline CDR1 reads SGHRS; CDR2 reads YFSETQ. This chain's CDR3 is CASRKRTQDETDTQYF. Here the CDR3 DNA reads TGCGCCAGTAGAAAAAGGACTCAAGATGAAACAGATACGCAGTATTTT. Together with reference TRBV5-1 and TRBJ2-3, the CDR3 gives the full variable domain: KAGVTQTPRYLIKTRGQQVTLSCSPISGHRSVSWYQQTPGQGLQFLFEYFSETQRNKGNFPGRFSGRQFSNSRSEMNVSTLELGDSALYLCASRKRTQDETDTQYFGPGTRLTVL.

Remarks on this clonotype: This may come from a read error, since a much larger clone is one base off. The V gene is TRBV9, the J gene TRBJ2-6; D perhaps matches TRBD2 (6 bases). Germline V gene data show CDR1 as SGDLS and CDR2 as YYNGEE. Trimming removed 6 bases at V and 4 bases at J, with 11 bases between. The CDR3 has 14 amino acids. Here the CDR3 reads CASNRRGGANVLTF. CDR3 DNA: TGTGCCAGCAACCGCCGGGGGGGGGCCAACGTCCTGACTTTC.